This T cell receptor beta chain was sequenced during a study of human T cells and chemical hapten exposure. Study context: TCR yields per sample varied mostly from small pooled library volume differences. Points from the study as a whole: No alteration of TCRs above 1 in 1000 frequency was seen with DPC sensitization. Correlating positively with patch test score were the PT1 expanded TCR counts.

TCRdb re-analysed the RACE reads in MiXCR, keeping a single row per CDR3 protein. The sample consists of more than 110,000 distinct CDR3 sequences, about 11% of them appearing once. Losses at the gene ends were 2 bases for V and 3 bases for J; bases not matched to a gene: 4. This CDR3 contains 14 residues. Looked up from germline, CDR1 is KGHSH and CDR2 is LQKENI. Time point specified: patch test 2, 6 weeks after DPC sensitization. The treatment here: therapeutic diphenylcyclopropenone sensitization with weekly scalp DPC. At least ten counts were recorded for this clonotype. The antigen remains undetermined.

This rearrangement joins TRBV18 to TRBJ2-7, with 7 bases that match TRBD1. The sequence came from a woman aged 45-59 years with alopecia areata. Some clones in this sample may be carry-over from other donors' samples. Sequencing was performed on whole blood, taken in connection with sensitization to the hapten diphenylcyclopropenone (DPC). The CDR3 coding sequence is TGTGCCAGCTCACCAGACAGGGTGAGCTACGAGCAGTACTTC. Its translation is CASSPDRVSYEQYF.